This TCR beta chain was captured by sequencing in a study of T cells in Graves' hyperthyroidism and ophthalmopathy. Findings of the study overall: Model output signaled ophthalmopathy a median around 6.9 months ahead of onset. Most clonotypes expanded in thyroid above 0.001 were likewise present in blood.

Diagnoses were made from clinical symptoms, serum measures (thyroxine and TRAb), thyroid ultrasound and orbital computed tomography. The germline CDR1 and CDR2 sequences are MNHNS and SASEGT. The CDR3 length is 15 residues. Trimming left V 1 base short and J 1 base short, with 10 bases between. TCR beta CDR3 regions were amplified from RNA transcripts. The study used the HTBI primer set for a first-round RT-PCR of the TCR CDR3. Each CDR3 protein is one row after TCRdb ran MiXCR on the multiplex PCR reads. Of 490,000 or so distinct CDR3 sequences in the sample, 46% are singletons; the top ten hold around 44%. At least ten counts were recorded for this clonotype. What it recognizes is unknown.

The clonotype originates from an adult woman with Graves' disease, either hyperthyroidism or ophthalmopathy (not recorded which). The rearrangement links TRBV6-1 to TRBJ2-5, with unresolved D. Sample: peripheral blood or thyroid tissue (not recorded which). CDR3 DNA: TGTGCCAGCAGTGAAGGCCCAGGACCCCAAGAGACCCAGTACTTC. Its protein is CASSEGPGPQETQYF.